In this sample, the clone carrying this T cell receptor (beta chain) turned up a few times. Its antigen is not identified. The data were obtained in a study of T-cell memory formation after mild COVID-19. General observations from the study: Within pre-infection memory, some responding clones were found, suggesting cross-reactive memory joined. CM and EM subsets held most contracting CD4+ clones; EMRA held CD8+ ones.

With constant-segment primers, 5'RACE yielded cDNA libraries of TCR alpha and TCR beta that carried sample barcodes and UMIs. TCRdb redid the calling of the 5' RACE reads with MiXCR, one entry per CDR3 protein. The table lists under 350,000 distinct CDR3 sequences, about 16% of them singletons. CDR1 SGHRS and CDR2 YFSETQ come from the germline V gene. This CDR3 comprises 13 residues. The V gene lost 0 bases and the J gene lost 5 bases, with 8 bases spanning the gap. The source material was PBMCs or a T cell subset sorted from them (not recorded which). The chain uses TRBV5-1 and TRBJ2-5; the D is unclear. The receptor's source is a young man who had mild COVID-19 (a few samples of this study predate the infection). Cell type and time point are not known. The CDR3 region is CASSLGSSETQYF. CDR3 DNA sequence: TGCGCCAGCAGCTTGGGTTCCTCGGAGACCCAGTACTTC.